The present T cell receptor beta chain was sequenced within a study of human CD8 memory T cell subsets. Notes on this clonotype: Antigen unknown.

Libraries of TCR beta chains were produced by 5' RACE (UMI-labeled). TCRdb processed the 5' RACE reads again and assigns one entry to each CDR3 protein, with no DNA. Its clone listing holds 9,500 to 12,000 distinct CDR3 sequences. The CDR3 loop spans 16 amino acids. Germline lookup yields CDR1 SGHRS and CDR2 YFSETQ. Study-wide results and limits: Only one chain type (the T cell receptor beta chain) was sequenced in this study.

Sequencing was performed on CD8+ T cells from PBMCs. The origin of this receptor is a human donor in good health. The chain recombines TRBV5-1 with TRBJ2-1; checking the TCRdb D call of TRBD1 is not possible without DNA. The CDR3 region is CASSWRQGASGNEQFF.